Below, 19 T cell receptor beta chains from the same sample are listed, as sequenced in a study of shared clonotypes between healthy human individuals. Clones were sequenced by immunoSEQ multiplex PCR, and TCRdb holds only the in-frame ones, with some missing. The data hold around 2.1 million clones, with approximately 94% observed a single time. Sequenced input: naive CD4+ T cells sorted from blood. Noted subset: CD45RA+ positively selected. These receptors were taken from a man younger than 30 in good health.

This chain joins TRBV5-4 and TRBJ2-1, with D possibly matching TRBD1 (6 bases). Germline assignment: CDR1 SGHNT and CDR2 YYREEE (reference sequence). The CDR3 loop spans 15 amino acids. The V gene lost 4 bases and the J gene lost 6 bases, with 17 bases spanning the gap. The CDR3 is CASSTKQGNINEQFF. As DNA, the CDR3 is TGTGCCAGCAGCACGAAACAGGGAAATATCAATGAGCAGTTCTTC. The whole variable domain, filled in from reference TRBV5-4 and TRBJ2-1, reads ETGVTQSPTHLIKTRGQQVTLRCSSQSGHNTVSWYQQALGQGPQFIFQYYREEENGRGNFPPRFSGLQFPNYSSELNVNALELDDSALYLCASSTKQGNINEQFFGPGTRLTVL.

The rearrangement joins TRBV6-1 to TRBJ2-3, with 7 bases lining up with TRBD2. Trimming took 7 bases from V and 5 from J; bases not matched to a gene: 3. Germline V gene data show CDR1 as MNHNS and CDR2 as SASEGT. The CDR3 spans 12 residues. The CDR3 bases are TGTGCCAGCAATCTAGCGGTAGATACGCAGTATTTT. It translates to CASNLAVDTQYF.

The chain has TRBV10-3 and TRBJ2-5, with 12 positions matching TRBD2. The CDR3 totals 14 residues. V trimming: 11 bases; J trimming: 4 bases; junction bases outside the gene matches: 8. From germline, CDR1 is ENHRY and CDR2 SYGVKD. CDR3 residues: CASRTSGERETQYF. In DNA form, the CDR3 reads TGTGCCTCAAGGACTAGCGGGGAACGAGAGACCCAGTACTTC.

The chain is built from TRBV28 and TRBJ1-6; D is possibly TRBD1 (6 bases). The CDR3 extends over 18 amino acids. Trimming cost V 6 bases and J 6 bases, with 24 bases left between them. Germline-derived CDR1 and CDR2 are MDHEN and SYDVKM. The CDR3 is CASRATVVGTKTNSPLHF. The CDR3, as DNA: TGTGCCAGCAGGGCCACTGTGGTCGGGACAAAAACTAATTCACCCCTCCACTTT. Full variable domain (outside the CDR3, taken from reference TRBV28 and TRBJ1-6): DVKVTQSSRYLVKRTGEKVFLECVQDMDHENMFWYRQDPGLGLRLIYFSYDVKMKEKGDIPEGYSVSREKKERFSLILESASTNQTSMYLCASRATVVGTKTNSPLHFGNGTRLTVT.

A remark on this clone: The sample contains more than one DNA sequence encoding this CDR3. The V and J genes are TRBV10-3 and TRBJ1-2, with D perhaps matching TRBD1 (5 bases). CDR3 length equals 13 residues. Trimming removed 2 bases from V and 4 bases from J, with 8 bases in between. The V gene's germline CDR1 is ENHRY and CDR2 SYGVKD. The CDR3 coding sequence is TGTGCCATCAGTGAGGGGGGGGTCTATGGCTACACCTTC. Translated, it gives CAISEGGVYGYTF.

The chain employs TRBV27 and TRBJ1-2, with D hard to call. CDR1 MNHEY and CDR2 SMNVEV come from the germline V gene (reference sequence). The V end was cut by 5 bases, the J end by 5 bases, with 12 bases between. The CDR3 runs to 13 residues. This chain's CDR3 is CASSTHSVYGYTF. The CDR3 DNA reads TGTGCCAGCAGTACTCATTCAGTGTATGGCTACACCTTC.

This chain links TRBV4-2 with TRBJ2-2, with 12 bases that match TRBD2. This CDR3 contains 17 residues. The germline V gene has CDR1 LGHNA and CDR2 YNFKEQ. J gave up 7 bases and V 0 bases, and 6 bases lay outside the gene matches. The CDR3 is CASSQELLAGGGGELFF. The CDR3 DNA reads TGTGCCAGCAGCCAAGAATTACTAGCGGGGGGCGGCGGGGAGCTGTTTTTT.

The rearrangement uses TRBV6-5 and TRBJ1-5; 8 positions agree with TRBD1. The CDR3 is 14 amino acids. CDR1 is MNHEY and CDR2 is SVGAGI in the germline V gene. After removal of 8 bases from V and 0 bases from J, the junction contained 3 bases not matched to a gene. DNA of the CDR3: TGTGCCAGCGGGGACAGGCGTAGCAATCAGCCCCAGCATTTT. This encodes CASGDRRSNQPQHF.

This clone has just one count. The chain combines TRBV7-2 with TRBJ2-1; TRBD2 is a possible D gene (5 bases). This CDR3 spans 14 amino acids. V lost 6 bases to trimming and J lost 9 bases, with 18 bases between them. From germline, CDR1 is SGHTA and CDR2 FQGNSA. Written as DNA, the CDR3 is TGTGCCAGCAGTCTAACTAGTTCCAAGGGTGAGCAGTTCTTC. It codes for CASSLTSSKGEQFF.

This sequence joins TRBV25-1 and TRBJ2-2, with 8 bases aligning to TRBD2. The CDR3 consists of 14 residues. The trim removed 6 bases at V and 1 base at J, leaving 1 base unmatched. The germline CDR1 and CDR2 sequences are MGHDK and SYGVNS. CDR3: CASSGRVNTGELFF. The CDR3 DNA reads TGTGCCAGCAGCGGGAGGGTGAACACCGGGGAGCTGTTTTTT.

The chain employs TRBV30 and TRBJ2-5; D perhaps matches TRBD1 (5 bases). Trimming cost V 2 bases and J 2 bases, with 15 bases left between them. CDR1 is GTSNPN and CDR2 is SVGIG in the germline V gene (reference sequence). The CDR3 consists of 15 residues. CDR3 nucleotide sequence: TGTGCCTGGAGTCCCCCCGGAAAGGGGCAAGAGACCCAGTACTTC. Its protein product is CAWSPPGKGQETQYF. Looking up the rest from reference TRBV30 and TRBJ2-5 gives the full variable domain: SQTIHQWPATLVQPVGSPLSLECTVEGTSNPNLYWYRQAAGRGLQLLFYSVGIGQISSEVPQNLSASRPQDRQFILSSKKLLLSDSGFYLCAWSPPGKGQETQYFGPGTRLLVL.

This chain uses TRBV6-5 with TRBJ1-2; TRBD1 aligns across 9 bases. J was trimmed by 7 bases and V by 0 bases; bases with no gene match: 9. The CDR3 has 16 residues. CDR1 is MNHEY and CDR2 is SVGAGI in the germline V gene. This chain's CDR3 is CASSYSYRGRSGGYTF. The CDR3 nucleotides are TGTGCCAGCAGTTACTCCTACAGGGGGCGGTCAGGTGGCTACACCTTC.

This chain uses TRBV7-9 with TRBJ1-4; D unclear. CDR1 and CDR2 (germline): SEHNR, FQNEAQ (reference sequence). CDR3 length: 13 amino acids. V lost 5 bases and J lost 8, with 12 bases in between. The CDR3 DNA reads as TGTGCCAGCAGCACCCGGGCCAAGGAAAAACTGTTTTTT. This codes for CASSTRAKEKLFF. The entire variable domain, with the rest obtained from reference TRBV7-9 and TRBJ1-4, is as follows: DTGVSQNPRHKITKRGQNVTFRCDPISEHNRLYWYRQTLGQGPEFLTYFQNEAQLEKSRLLSDRFSAERPKGSFSTLEIQRTEQGDSAMYLCASSTRAKEKLFFGSGTQLSVL.

The CDR3 is CAISALRALSGNTIYF. The CDR3 DNA reads as TGTGCCATCAGTGCCCTCAGGGCCCTCTCTGGAAACACCATATATTTT. This chain links TRBV10-3 with TRBJ1-3, with D tentatively TRBD1 (5 bases). The germline CDR1 and CDR2 sequences are ENHRY and SYGVKD. The V end was cut by 4 bases, the J end by 0 bases, with 13 bases between. The CDR3 is made up of 16 amino acids.

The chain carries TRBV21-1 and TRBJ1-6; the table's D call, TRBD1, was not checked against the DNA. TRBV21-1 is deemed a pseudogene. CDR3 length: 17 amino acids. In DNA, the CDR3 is TGTGCCAGCAGCAAATCGGACAGGCCTCACTATAATTCACCCCTCCACTTT. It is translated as CASSKSDRPHYNSPLHF.

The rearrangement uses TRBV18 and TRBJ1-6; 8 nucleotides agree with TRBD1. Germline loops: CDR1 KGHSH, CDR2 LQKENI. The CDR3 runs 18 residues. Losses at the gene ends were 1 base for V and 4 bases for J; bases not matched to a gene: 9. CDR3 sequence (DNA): TGTGCCAGCTCACCACTGTCCAGGGGGCCAGCATATAATTCACCCCTCCACTTT. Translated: CASSPLSRGPAYNSPLHF.

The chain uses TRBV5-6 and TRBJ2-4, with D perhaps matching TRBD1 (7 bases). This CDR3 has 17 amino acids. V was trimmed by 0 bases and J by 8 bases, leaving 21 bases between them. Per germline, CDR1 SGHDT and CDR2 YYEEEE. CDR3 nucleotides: TGTGCCAGCAGCTTGGTCGGTCAGGGGGGCTACGGTCACATTCAGTACTTC. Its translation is CASSLVGQGGYGHIQYF.

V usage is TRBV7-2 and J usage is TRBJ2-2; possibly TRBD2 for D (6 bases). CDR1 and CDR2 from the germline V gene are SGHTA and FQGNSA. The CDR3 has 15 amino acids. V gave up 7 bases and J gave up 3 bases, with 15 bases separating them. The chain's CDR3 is CASTSSAFYTGELFF. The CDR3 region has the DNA TGTGCCAGCACTTCTAGCGCCTTCTACACCGGGGAGCTGTTTTTT.

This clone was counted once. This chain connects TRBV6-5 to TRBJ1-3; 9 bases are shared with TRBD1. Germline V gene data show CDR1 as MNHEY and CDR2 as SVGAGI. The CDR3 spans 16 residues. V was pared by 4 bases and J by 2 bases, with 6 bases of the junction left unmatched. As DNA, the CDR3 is TGTGCCAGCAGTTCCTCCGGGACAGGGCCTGGAAACACCATATATTTT. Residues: CASSSSGTGPGNTIYF.